This TCR beta chain is from a study of HIV-infected patients and healthy controls. cDNA was made from 400 to 500 ng RNA using alpha and beta constant primers. Using multiplexing indices, alpha and beta chain libraries were generated apart by chain-specific third strand synthesis. Second strand DNA was synthesized using a primer at the SP2 site. TCRdb recomputed calls from the 5' RACE reads with MiXCR, one row per CDR3 protein. This sample has approximately 12,000 distinct CDR3 sequences, with approximately 5% found just once. Study findings and constraints: During therapy, HIV-associated CDR3s fell significantly in frequency, while CMV-associated CDR3s did not change significantly. Compared with untreated HIV+ repertoires, healthy controls showed roughly threefold more distinct CDR3s and higher Shannon diversity.

All unsorted peripheral T cells were captured because whole blood was used without fractionation. This clonotype was found a few times. Its antigen is not identified. This CDR3 has 12 residues. V was clipped by 0 bases and J by 4 bases, with 2 bases between them. From germline, CDR1 is MDHEN and CDR2 SYDVKM. This chain links TRBV28 with TRBJ2-3; D unclear. The TCR sequence derives from an adult in good health. Sequencing was performed on blood. CDR3 region: CASSLWADTQYF. DNA for the CDR3: TGTGCCAGCAGTTTATGGGCAGATACGCAGTATTTT.